This T cell receptor (beta chain) was captured in a study of CXCR3-negative and CXCR3-positive naive CD8 T cells. Germline assignment: CDR1 SEHNR and CDR2 FQNEAQ (reference sequence). The CDR3 covers 15 residues. Carrying UMI labels, the TRB cDNA libraries were prepared through 5' RACE. No DNA is given; TCRdb re-called the 5' RACE reads and lists each CDR3 protein once. This sample's table reports under 150,000 distinct CDR3 sequences. Cells classed as naive CD8+ T cells were CD45RO-CCR7+CD27+CD95-. As for this clonotype: Its antigen is as yet unknown.

General observations from the study: Both naive subsets, CXCR3-negative and CXCR3-positive, displayed similar TRBV-TRBJ usage, unlike memory cells. More hydrophobic TRB CDR3s were found in CXCR3-positive naive cells than in CXCR3-negative naive cells. Partial loss of CXCR3 expression followed cryopreservation; most assays used fresh PBMCs.

The sequence was obtained from a human donor in good health. Some clones in this sample may be carry-over from other donors' samples. The chain is built from TRBV7-9 and TRBJ2-5; the D gene TCRdb calls, TRBD2, cannot be checked with no DNA. Source material: naive CXCR3+ CD8+ T cells from blood. Regarding subset: CD45RO-CCR7+CD27+CD95- naive CD8+ T cells expressing CXCR3 (TNR3+). CDR3 residues: CASSPSPGPVETQYF. Drawing the rest from reference TRBV7-9 and TRBJ2-5, the complete variable domain is DTGVSQNPRHKITKRGQNVTFRCDPISEHNRLYWYRQTLGQGPEFLTYFQNEAQLEKSRLLSDRFSAERPKGSFSTLEIQRTEQGDSAMYLCASSPSPGPVETQYFGPGTRLLVL.